This T cell receptor beta chain was sequenced during a study of control samples from healthy donors and cancer patients. Produced via immunoSEQ multiplex PCR; TCRdb's table is partial and in-frame only. The sample consists of 40,000 to 55,000 clones, roughly 90% of them appearing once. This receptor was identified in a man in his forties with colorectal cancer. The sequenced sample consisted of PBMCs.

The DNA of the CDR3 is TGTGCCAGCAGCCAAGGGACTCAGGTGGGAGCTTTCTTT. Translating it yields CASSQGTQVGAFF. The V call is TRBV3-1 (or the pseudogene TRBV3-2), the J call TRBJ1-1; D is uncertain. V shed 1 base and J shed 10 bases, with 13 bases lying between them. The germline V gene encodes CDR1 LGHDT and CDR2 YNNKEL (reference sequence). The CDR3 runs 13 residues.